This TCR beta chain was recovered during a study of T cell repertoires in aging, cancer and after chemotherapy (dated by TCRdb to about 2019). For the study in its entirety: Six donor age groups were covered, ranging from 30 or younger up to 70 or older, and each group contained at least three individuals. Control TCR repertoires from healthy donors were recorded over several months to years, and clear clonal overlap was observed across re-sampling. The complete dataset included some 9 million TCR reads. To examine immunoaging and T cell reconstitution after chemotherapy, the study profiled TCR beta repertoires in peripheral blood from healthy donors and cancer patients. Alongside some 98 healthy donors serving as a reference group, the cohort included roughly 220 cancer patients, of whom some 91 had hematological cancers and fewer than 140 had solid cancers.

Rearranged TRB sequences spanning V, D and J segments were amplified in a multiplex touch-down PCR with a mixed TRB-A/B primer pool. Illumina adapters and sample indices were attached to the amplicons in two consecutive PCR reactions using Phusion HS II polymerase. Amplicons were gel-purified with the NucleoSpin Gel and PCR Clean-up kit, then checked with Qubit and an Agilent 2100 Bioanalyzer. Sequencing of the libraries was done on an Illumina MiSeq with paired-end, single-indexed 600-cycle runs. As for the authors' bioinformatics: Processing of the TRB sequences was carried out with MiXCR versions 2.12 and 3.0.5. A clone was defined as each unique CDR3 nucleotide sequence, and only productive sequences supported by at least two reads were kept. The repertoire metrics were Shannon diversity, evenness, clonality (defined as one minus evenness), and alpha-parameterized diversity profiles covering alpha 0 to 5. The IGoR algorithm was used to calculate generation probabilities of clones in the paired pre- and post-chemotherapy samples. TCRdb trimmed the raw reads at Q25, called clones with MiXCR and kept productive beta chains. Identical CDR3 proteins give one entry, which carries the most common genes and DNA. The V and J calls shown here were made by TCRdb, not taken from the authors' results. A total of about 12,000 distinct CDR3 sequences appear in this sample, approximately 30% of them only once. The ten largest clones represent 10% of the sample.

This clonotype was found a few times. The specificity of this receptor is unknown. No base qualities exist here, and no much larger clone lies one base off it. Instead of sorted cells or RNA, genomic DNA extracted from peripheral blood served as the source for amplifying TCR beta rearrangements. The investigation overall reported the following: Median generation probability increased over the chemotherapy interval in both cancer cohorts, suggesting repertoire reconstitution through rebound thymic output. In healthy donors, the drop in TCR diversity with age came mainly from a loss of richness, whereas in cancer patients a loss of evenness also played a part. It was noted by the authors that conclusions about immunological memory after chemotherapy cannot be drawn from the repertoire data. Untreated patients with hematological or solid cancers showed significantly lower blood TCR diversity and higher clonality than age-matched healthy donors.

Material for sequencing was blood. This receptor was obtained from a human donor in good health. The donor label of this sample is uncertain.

The CDR3 in this case is CASSPSPGGPLEKLFF. Read as DNA, the sequence is TGTGCCAGCAGCCCATCCCCAGGGGGCCCCCTTGAAAAACTGTTTTTT. The chain is encoded by TRBV27 joined to TRBJ1-4; TRBD1 agrees with 8 junctional bases. V ends up 6 bases short and J 7 bases short, with an unmatched junction base count of 13. Counted from cysteine to phenylalanine, this CDR3 has 16 amino acids. Only CDR3 DNA remains: 48 bases, in frame from the first base. The germline V gene (reference sequence) specifies MNHEY as CDR1 and SMNVEV as CDR2. Supplemented by the reference TRBV27 and TRBJ1-4 proteins around the CDR3, the complete variable domain is EAQVTQNPRYLITVTGKKLTVTCSQNMNHEYMSWYRQDPGLGLRQIYYSMNVEVTDKGDVPEGYKVSRKEKRNFPLILESPSPNQTSLYFCASSPSPGGPLEKLFFGSGTQLSVL.